Detailed here is one TCR beta chain. The data stem from a study of patients and donors after allogeneic stem cell transplantation. In TCRdb, the RT-PCR reads were re-called with MiXCR into one record per CDR3 protein. The top ten clones hold about 58% of a sample with tens of thousands of distinct CDR3 sequences, roughly 43% of them seen once. CDR1 is KGHSH, CDR2 LQKENI, per germline. The V end was cut by 3 bases, the J end by 5 bases, with 13 bases between. The CDR3 consists of 15 residues. The receptor's source is a human donor who was either an allogeneic HSCT recipient or a stem cell or donor lymphocyte infusion donor (not recorded which). It is not recorded whose cells these are; they may come from a transplant donor. Sequencing used blood, either unsorted or a sorted T cell fraction (not recorded which). This chain uses TRBV18 with TRBJ1-4; the D is unclear. The DNA of the CDR3 is TGTGCCAGCTCACCGGAGTACCCCCGGAATGAAAAACTGTTTTTT. Its translation: CASSPEYPRNEKLFF.